This T cell receptor beta chain was recorded in a study of early T cells in non-severe SARS-CoV-2 infection. At the level of the study: The authors sequenced bulk RNA from unsorted whole blood, leaving chains unpaired.

This clonotype was recorded a few times. Its antigen is currently unknown. The germline CDR1 and CDR2 sequences are SGHRS and YFSETQ. The trim removed 0 bases at V and 4 bases at J, leaving 4 bases unmatched. This CDR3 spans 17 amino acids. Points from the study as a whole: VDJdb matches were skewed toward anti-spike CD8 T cell responses.

Researchers tagged individual cDNA molecules with unique molecular identifiers. Each CDR3 protein is one row after TCRdb ran MiXCR on the 5' RACE reads. In the table there are about 28,000 distinct CDR3 sequences, about 4.3% of which are singletons. This specimen consisted of whole blood, obtained at baseline. The rearrangement joins TRBV5-1 to TRBJ2-6; TRBD1 agrees at 10 bases. The clonotype originates from an adult who was a healthcare worker with PCR-confirmed SARS-CoV-2 infection or an uninfected control (not recorded which). CDR3: CASSLGQGAAGANVLTF. The DNA for the CDR3 is TGCGCCAGCAGCTTGGGACAGGGGGCAGCAGGGGCCAACGTCCTGACTTTC.